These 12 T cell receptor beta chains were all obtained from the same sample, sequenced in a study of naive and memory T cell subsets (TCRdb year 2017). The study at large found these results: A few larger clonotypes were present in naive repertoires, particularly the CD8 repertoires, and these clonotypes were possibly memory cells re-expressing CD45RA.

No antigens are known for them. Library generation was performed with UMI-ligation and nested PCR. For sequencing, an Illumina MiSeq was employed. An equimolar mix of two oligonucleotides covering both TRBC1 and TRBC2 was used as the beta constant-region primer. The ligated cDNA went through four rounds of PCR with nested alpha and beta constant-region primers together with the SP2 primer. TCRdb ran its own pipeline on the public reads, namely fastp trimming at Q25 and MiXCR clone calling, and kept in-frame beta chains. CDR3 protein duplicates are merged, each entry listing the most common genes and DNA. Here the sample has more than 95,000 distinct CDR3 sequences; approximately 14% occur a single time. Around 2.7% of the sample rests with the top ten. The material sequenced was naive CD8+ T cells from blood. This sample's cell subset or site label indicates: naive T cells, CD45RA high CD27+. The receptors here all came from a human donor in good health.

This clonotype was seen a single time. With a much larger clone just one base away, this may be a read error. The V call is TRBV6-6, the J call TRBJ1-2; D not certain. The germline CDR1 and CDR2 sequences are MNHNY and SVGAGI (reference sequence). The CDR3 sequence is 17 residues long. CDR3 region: CVSSYVGGGAGEYGYTF. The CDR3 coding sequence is TGTGTCAGCAGTTACGTAGGTGGAGGAGCTGGGGAATATGGCTACACCTTC.

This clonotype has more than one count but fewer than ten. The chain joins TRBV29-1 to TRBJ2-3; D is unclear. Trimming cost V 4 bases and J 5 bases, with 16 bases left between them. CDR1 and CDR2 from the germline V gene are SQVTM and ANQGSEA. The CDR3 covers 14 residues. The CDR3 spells CSVVPPLLRDTQYF. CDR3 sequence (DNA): TGCAGCGTTGTCCCACCCCTCCTTCGAGATACGCAGTATTTT.

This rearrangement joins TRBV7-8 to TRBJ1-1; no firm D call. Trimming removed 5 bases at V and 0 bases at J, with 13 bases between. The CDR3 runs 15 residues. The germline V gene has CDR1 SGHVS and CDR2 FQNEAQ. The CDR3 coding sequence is TGTGCCAGCAGCGACCCCCCAGTTATGAACACTGAAGCTTTCTTT. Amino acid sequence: CASSDPPVMNTEAFF.

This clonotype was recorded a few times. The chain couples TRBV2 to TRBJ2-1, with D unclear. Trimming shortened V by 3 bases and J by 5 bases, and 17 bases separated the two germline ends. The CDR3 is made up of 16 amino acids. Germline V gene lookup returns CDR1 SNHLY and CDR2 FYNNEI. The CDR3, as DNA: TGTGCCAGCAGTGATTTTTGGGCCCGAACTGACAATGAGCAGTTCTTC. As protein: CASSDFWARTDNEQFF. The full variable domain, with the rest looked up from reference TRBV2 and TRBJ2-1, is EPEVTQTPSHQVTQMGQEVILRCVPISNHLYFYWYRQILGQKVEFLVSFYNNEISEKSEIFDDQFSVERPDGSNFTLKIRSTKLEDSAMYFCASSDFWARTDNEQFFGPGTRLTVL.

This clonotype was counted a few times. In nucleotides, the CDR3 is TGCAGTGCTAGAGAGCAGGGTTTCCCCAATGAGCAGTTCTTC. As protein: CSAREQGFPNEQFF. This chain uses TRBV20-1 with TRBJ2-1; D possibly corresponds to TRBD1 (5 bases). In germline, CDR1 is DFQATT, CDR2 SNEGSKA (reference sequence). Trimming left V 0 bases short and J 6 bases short, with 12 bases between. The CDR3 consists of 14 residues.

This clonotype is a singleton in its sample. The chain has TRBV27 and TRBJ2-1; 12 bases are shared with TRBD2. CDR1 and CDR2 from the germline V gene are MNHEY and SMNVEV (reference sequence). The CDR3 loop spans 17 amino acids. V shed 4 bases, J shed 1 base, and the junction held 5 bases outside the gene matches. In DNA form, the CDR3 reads TGTGCCAGCAGTTCGAGACTAGCGGGAGTGTCCTACAATGAGCAGTTCTTC. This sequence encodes CASSSRLAGVSYNEQFF.

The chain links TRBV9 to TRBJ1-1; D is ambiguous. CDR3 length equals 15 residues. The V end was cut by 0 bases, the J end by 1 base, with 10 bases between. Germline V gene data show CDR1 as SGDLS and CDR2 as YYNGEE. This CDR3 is CASSVVQPANTEAFF. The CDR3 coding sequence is TGTGCCAGCAGCGTAGTCCAGCCAGCGAACACTGAAGCTTTCTTT.

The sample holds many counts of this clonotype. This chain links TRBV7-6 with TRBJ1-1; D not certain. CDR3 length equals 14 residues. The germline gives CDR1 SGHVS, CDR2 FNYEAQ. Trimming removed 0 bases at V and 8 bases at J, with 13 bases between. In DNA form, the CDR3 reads TGTGCCAGCAGCTTAGCTACAGAGCCGGGGGAAGCTTTCTTT. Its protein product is CASSLATEPGEAFF.

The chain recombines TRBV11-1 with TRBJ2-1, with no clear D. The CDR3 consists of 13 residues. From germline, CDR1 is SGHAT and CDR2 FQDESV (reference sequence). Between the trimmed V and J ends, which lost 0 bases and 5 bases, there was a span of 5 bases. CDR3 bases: TGTGCCAGCAGCTTAGCGGTCAACAATGAGCAGTTCTTC. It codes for CASSLAVNNEQFF.

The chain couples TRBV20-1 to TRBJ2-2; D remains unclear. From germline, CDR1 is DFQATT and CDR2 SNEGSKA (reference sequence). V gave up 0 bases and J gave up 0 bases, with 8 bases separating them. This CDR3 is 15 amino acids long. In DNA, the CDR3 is TGCAGTGCTAGAGAGCCCACCTCGAACACCGGGGAGCTGTTTTTT. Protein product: CSAREPTSNTGELFF.

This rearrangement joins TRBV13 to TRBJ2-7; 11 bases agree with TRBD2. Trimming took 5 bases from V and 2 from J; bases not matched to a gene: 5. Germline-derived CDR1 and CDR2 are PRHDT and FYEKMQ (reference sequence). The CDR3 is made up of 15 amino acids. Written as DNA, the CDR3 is TGTGCCAGCAGCCCCGGGACTAGCGGTACCTACGAGCAGTACTTC. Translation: CASSPGTSGTYEQYF.

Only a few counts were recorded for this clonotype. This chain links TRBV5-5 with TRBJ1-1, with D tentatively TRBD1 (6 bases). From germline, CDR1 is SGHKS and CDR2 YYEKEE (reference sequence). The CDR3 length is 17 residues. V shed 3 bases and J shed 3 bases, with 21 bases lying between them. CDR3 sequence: CASSSPGPGARDTEAFF. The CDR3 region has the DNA TGTGCCAGCAGCTCGCCTGGCCCAGGGGCCAGGGACACTGAAGCTTTCTTT.